This TCR beta chain came from a study of shared clonotypes between healthy human individuals (dated by TCRdb to about 2020). About the investigation overall: Two women and a few men aged 18 to 49 years were included in the cohort. For each donor, CD4 naive and CD4 memory were each given three plates, CD8 naive was given two plates, and CD8 memory was given one plate. Each donor's leukapheresis produced roughly between roughly 0.85 and 9.5 billion PBMCs. Different laboratories and diverse techniques were used to prepare libraries and sequence TCR repertoires, to increase sequencing depth and limit assay-specific biases. To estimate repertoire size and how much clonotype sharing occurs between individuals, the study deeply sequenced the blood TCR repertoires of five or six healthy adults. On the study overall, not on this receptor specifically: Higher generation probabilities were observed for clonotypes shared by all four sorted-subset donors than for non-shared clonotypes. Pairwise subsampling indicated that sequencing depth was expected to affect the degree of clonotype sharing among donors. Incomplete sequencing was indicated by rarefaction of sorted-subset datasets, despite the large sequencing depth. Sampling was restricted to blood, and TCR repertoires in tissue are likely to differ from TCR repertoires in blood. Because the study included a small number of donors, the genetic and exposure-history diversity represented was limited. Sharing across several donors was observed for approximately 5% of naive CD4, 3.5% of naive CD8, over 2% of memory CD4, and less than 0.45% of memory CD8 clonotypes. Estimated clonotype richness was generally larger for naive than for memory subsets.

V loses 5 bases, J loses 1 base, and the germline ends lie 9 bases apart. Via the germline V gene (reference sequence), CDR1 is PRHDT and CDR2 FYEKMQ. The CDR3, cysteine through phenylalanine, is 13 amino acids long. The read is trimmed to its CDR3 DNA, 39 bases read in frame from base 1. Using the deep immunoSEQ assay, TCR CDR3 regions were amplified from genomic DNA by multiplex PCR. For each cell subset, the extracted genomic DNA was distributed evenly across all wells of several immunoSEQ 96-well plates, and each plate served as one replicate. For sorted subsets, 150 to 250 ng genomic DNA, equal to some 30,000 T cell genomes, was loaded into each replicate PCR. Purified libraries were quantified with a Qubit 3.0 fluorometer, sized on a Bioanalyzer 2100, and re-quantified with the KAPA Library Quantification kit. A separate single-read 150-cycle Illumina NextSeq 550 flow cell was used to sequence each immunoSEQ 96-well plate. In the original analysis: The immunoSEQ output contained only junctional sequences without quality scores, so filtering could not match that applied to full-length reads. Sequences were annotated with PyIR, a Python wrapper for IgBLAST v1.9, and V/J genes and CDR3 were assigned using IMGT germline references. Reads were removed for weak V/J assignments (E-value above 1e-6), missing CDR3, stop codons, out-of-frame junctions, or ambiguous translated residues. V3J clonotypes were defined as sequences sharing an identical inferred V gene, J gene, and CDR3 amino acid sequence. Percentage overlap between repertoires was calculated by dividing the number of shared unique clonotypes by the size of the smaller repertoire. Three approaches were used to assess repertoire richness: RTK rarefaction, the Chao1 estimator, and Recon v2.1 estimates of unobserved clonotypes. For all TCRbeta clonotypes obtained by the gDNA method from a few donors, generation probabilities were computed with OLGA. Held by TCRdb, this immuneACCESS table contains in-frame sequences only and omits some clones. Under half of the omission traces to an unresolved V gene where checked; the cause of the rest is unknown. V, J and clone size derive from that table, while D and trimming were established from the DNA sequence. This sample has approximately 600,000 clones in its table, and approximately 95% of those were observed once. The ten biggest clones cover 0.095% to 0.14% of the sample.

For the CD8 naive samples, CD45RO-negative cells were positively selected for CCR7, yielding a CD45RA+CCR7+ population from which TemRA cells were excluded. Donors were healthy HIV-negative adults with no recently reported acute infections or vaccinations. Every donor was a Caucasian adult living in Nashville, Tennessee, USA. Blood was obtained by leukapheresis, after which PBMCs were separated by Ficoll-Histopaque density gradient centrifugation and cryopreserved in liquid nitrogen vapor phase. Purity and quantity of every magnetically sorted T cell population were checked by analytical flow cytometry. Each sorted fraction had its genomic DNA isolated and then quantified by UV absorbance on a Nanodrop 2000c. Comments on this clone: This receptor's antigen is unknown. The record has no base qualities; no much larger clone is one base away.

Recombination joined TRBV13 with TRBJ2-7, with the D segment identity uncertain. The sequencing sample was made of naive CD8+ T cells sorted from blood. According to the study, the label for this sample's cell subset or site signals: CD45RA+CCR7+. This TCR derives from a woman in her 30s in good health. The base sequence is TGTGCCAGCAGCCCCAGGCGGTCCTACGAGCAGTACTTC. It specifies CASSPRRSYEQYF.